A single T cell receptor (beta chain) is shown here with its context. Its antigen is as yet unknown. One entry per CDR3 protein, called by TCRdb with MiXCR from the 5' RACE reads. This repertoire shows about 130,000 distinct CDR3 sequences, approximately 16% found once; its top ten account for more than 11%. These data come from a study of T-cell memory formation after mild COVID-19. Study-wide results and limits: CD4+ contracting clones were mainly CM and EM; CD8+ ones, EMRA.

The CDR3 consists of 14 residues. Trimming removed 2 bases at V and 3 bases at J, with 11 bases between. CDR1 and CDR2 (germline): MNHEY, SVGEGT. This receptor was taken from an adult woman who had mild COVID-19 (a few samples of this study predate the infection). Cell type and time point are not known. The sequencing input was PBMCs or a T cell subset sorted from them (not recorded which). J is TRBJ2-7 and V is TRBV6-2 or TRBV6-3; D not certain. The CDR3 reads CASSYGVGNYEQYF. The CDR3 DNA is TGTGCCAGCAGTTACGGTGTAGGAAACTACGAGCAGTACTTC.